This is a list of T cell receptor beta chains from one sample in a study of T cell changes during pregnancy in multiple sclerosis. Libraries were prepared by immunoSEQ multiplex PCR; TCRdb keeps only in-frame clonotypes and omits some of them. Seen here are approximately 69,000 clones, around nine tenths observed once, and the top ten hold over 2%. Specimen: peripheral blood, collected in the second trimester of pregnancy. The source is a female donor in good health, enrolled as a control in a pregnancy study. Both conserved end residues are part of each CDR3. The order of the fields is D gene, J gene, V gene, CDR3 DNA, CDR3 protein. D genes are given only for firm matches.

d_gene: TRBD1
j_gene: TRBJ1-1
v_gene: TRBV7-9
CDR3nt: TGTGCCAGCAGCTTATGGGACAGGGGAACTGAAGCTTTCTTT
CDR3aa: CASSLWDRGTEAFF

d_gene: TRBD1
j_gene: TRBJ1-2
v_gene: TRBV2
CDR3nt: TGTGCCAGCAGAACCCGGGGACAGGGAGACAATGGCTACACCTTC
CDR3aa: CASRTRGQGDNGYTF

d_gene: TRBD2
j_gene: TRBJ2-1
v_gene: TRBV15
CDR3nt: TGTGCCACCAGCAGCCGCGGACTAGCGGGGTCCAATGAGCAGTTCTTC
CDR3aa: CATSSRGLAGSNEQFF

d_gene: TRBD1
j_gene: TRBJ2-5
v_gene: TRBV7-9
CDR3nt: TGTGCCAGCAGCCGGTCTCCGGGACAGGGTTACCAAGAGACCCAGTACTTC
CDR3aa: CASSRSPGQGYQETQYF

d_gene: -
j_gene: TRBJ1-6
v_gene: TRBV5-4
CDR3nt: TGTGCCAGCAGCTTGGACAGGGTTGGGAATTCACCCCTCCACTTT
CDR3aa: CASSLDRVGNSPLHF

d_gene: -
j_gene: TRBJ1-4
v_gene: TRBV19
CDR3nt: TGTGCCAGTAGTATAGACCTACACATTTGGCGGTCAACTAATGAAAAACTGTTTTTT
CDR3aa: CASSIDLHIWRSTNEKLFF

d_gene: -
j_gene: TRBJ1-2
v_gene: TRBV6-1
CDR3nt: TGTGCCAGCAGTGAAGCGGCCAACAGAAGAAAGACTAATGGCTACACCTTC
CDR3aa: CASSEAANRRKTNGYTF

d_gene: TRBD2
j_gene: TRBJ2-3
v_gene: TRBV5-1
CDR3nt: TGCGCCAGCAGCTTGGGACTAGCGGGGAGCGCAGATACGCAGTATTTT
CDR3aa: CASSLGLAGSADTQYF

d_gene: -
j_gene: TRBJ2-5
v_gene: TRBV7-7
CDR3nt: TGTGCTAGCAGCTCTGGAGCTGGGGCCCCGTACCAAGAGACCCAGTACTTC
CDR3aa: CASSSGAGAPYQETQYF

d_gene: -
j_gene: TRBJ1-2
v_gene: TRBV18
CDR3nt: TGTGCCAGCTCCGCCCAGGGTAGTTTGGGCTACACCTTC
CDR3aa: CASSAQGSLGYTF

d_gene: -
j_gene: TRBJ1-1
v_gene: TRBV4-3
CDR3nt: TGCGCCAGCAGCCAAGATTGGAGGACTGAAGCTTTCTTT
CDR3aa: CASSQDWRTEAFF